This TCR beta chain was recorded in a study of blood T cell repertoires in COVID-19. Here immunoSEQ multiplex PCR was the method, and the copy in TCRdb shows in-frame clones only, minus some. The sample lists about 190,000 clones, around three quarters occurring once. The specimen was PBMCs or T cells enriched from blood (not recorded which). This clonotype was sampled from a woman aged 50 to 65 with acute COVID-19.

This CDR3 reads CASSLVGSGVGPYNEQFF. As DNA, the CDR3 is TGTGCCAGCAGCTTAGTTGGTAGCGGGGTTGGACCCTACAATGAGCAGTTCTTC. This chain uses TRBV11-2 with TRBJ2-1; TRBD2 matches at 8 bases. The V gene end was trimmed by 1 base and the J gene end by 2 bases; junction bases not matched to a gene: 10. CDR3 size: 18 residues. Germline CDR1 reads SGHAT; CDR2 reads FQNNGV.